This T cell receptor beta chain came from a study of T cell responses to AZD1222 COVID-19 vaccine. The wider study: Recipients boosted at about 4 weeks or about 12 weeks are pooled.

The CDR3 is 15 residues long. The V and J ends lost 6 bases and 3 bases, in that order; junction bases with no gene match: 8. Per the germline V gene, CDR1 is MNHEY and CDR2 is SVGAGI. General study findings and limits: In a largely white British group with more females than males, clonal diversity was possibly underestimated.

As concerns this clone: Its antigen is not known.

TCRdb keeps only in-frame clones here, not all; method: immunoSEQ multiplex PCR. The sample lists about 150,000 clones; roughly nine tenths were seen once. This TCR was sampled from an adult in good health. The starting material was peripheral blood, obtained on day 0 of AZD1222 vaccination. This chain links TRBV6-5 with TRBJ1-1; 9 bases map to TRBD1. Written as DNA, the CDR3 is TGTGCCAGCAGAGGAGCGGGACAGGGATACACTGAAGCTTTCTTT. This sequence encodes CASRGAGQGYTEAFF.